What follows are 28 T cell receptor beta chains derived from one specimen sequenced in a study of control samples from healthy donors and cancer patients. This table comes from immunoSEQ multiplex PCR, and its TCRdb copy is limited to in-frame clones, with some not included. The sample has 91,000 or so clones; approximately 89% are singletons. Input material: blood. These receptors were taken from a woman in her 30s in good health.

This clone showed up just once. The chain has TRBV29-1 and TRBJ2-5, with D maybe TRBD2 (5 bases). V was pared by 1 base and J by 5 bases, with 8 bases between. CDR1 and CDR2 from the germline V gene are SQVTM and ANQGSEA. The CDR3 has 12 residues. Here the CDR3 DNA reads TGCAGCGTTGAAGGAGCGGTGGAGACCCAGTACTTC. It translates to CSVEGAVETQYF.

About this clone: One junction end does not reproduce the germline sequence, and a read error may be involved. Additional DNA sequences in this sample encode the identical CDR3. The CDR3 nucleotides read TGCGCCAGCAGAACTACTCCGGGACTTAGGGGACCCGGGGAGCTATTTTTT. Protein product: CASRTTPGLRGPGELFF. The J gene is TRBJ2-2, the V gene TRBV5-1; D is possibly TRBD2 (6 bases). Germline CDR1 and CDR2: SGHRS and YFSETQ. This CDR3 has 17 residues.

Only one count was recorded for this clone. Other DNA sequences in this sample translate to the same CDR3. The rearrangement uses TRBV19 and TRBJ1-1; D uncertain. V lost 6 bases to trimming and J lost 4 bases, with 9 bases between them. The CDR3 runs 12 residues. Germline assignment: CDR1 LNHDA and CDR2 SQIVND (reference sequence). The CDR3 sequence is CASSRGATEAFF. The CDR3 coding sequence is TGTGCCAGTAGCCGGGGAGCCACTGAAGCTTTCTTT.

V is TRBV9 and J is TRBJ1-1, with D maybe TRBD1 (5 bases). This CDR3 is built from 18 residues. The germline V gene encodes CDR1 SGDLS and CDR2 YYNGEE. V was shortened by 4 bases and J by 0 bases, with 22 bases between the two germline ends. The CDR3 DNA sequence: TGTGCCAGCAGCCTACGTGGGGAGACAGCCAGCATGAACACTGAAGCTTTCTTT. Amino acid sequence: CASSLRGETASMNTEAFF.

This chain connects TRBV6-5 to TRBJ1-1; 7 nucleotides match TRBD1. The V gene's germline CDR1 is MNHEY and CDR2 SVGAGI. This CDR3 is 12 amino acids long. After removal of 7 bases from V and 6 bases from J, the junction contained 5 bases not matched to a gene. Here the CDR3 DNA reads TGTGCCAGCAAGACAGGGCGCGCTGAAGCTTTCTTT. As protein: CASKTGRAEAFF.

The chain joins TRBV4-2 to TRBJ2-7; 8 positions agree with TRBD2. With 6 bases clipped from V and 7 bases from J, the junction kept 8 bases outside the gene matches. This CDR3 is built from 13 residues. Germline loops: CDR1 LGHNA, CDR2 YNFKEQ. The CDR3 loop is CASREISGMEQYF. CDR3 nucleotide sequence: TGTGCCAGCAGGGAAATTAGCGGGATGGAGCAGTACTTC.

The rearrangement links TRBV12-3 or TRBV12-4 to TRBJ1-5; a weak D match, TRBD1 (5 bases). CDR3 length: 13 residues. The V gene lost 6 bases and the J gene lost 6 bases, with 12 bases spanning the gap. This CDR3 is CASSLGGGQPQHF. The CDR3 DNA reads TGTGCCAGCAGCCTGGGGGGGGGTCAGCCCCAGCATTTT.

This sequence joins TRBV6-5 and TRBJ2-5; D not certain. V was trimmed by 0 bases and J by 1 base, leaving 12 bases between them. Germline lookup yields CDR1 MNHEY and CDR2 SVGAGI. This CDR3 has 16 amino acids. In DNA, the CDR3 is TGTGCCAGCAGTTACTCGGGCCACTCTACCCAAGAGACCCAGTACTTC. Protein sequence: CASSYSGHSTQETQYF.

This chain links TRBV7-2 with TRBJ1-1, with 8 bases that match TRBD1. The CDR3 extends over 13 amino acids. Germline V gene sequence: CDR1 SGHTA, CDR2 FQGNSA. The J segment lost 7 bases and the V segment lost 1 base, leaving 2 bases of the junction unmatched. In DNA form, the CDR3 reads TGTGCCAGCAGCTTAGGACAGGGGCTTGAAGCTTTCTTT. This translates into CASSLGQGLEAFF.

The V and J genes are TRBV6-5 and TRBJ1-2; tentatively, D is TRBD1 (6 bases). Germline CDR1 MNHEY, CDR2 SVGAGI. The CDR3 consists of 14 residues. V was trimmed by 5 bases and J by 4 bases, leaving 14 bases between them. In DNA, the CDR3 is TGTGCCAGCAGTAACAGGGCGACGGTCTATGGCTACACCTTC. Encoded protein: CASSNRATVYGYTF.

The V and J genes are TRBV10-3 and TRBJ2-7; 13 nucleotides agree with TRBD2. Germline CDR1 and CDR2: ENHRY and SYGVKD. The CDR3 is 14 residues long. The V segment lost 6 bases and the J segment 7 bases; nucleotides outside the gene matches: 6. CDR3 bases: TGTGCCATCAGCCGACTAGCGGGAGGCTCGGAGCAGTACTTC. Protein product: CAISRLAGGSEQYF.

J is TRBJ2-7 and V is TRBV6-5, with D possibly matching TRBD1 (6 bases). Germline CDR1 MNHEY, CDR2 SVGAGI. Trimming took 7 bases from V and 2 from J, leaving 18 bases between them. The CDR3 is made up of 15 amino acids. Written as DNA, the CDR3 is TGTGCCAGCATCCCCTGGGACACCGACACCTACGAGCAGTACTTC. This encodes CASIPWDTDTYEQYF.

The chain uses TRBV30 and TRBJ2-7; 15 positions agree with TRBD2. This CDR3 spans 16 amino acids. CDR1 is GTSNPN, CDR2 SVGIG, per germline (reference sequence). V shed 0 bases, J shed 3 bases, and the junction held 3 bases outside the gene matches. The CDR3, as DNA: TGTGCCTGGAGTGTACGGACTAGCGGGAGGGTCTACGAGCAGTACTTC. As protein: CAWSVRTSGRVYEQYF.

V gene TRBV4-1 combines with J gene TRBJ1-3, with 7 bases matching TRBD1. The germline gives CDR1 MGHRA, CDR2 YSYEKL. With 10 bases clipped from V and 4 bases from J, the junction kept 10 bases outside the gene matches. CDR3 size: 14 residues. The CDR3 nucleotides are TGCGCCACCTCGACAGGGTCTGAGGGAAACACCATATATTTT. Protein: CATSTGSEGNTIYF.

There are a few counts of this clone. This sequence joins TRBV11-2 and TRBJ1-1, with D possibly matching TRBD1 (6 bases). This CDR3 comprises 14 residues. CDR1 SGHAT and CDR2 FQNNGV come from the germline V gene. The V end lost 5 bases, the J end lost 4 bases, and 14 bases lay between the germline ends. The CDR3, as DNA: TGTGCCAGCAGCCCGAGATGGGGGGCCACTGAAGCTTTCTTT. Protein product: CASSPRWGATEAFF.

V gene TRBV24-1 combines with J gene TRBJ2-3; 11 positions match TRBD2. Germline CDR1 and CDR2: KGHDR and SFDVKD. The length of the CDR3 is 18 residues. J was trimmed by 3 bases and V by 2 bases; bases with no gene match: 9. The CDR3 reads CATSDSPASGGLTDTQYF. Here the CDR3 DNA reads TGTGCCACCAGTGATTCACCGGCTAGCGGGGGGTTAACAGATACGCAGTATTTT.

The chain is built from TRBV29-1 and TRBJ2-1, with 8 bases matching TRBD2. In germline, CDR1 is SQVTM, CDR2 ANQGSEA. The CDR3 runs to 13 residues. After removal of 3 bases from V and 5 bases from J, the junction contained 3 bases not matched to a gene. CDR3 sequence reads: CSVDGGADNEQFF. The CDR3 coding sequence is TGCAGCGTTGACGGGGGGGCGGACAATGAGCAGTTCTTC.

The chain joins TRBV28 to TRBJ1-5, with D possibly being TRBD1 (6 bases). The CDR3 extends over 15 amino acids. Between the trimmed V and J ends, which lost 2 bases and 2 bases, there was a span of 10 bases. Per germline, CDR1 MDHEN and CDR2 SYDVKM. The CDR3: CASSLEQGGNQPQHF. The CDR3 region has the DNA TGTGCCAGCAGTTTAGAACAGGGTGGCAATCAGCCCCAGCATTTT.

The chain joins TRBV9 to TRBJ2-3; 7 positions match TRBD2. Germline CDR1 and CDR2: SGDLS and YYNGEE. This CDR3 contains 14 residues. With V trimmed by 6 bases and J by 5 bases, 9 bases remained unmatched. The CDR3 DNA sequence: TGTGCCAGCACCATACGGCCGGGAGGAGATACGCAGTATTTT. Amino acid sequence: CASTIRPGGDTQYF.

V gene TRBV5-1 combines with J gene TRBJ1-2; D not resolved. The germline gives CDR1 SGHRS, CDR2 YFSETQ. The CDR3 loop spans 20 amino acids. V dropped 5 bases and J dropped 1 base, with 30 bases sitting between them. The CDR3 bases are TGCGCCAGCAGTAGCGGTCACAGCTCGCCGGCCTCTTATTATAACTATGGCTACACCTTC. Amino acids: CASSSGHSSPASYYNYGYTF.

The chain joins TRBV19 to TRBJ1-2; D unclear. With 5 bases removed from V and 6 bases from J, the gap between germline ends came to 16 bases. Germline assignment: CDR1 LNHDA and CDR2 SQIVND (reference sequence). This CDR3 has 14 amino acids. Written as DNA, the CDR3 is TGTGCCAGTAGTTCGGTAGGCCCGGGTCATGGCTACACCTTC. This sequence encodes CASSSVGPGHGYTF.

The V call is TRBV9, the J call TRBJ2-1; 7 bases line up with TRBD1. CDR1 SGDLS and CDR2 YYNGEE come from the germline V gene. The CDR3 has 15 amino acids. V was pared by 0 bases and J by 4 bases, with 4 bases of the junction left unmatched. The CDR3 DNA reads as TGTGCCAGCAGCGTAGTAGGACAGGCGTACAATGAGCAGTTCTTC. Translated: CASSVVGQAYNEQFF.

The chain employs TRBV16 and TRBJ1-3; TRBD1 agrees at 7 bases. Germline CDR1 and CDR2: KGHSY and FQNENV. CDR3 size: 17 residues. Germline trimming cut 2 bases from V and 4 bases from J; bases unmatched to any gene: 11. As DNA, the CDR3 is TGTGCCAGCAGCCAAGGACAGGTCCATACGTCCGGAAACACCATATATTTT. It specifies CASSQGQVHTSGNTIYF. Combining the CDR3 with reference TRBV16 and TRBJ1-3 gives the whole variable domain GEEVAQTPKHLVRGEGQKAKLYCAPIKGHSYVFWYQQVLKNEFKFLISFQNENVFDETGMPKERFSAKCLPNSPCSLEIQATKLEDSAVYFCASSQGQVHTSGNTIYFGEGSWLTVV.

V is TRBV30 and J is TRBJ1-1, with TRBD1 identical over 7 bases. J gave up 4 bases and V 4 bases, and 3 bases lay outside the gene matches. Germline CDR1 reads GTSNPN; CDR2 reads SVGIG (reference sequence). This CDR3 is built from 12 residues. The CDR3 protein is CAWTGGGTEAFF. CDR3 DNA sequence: TGTGCCTGGACAGGGGGGGGCACTGAAGCTTTCTTT.

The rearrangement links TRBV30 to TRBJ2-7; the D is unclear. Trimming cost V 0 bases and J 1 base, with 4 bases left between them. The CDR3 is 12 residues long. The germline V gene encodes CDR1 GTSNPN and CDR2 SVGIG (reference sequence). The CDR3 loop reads CAWSVRSYEQYF. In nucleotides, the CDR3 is TGTGCCTGGAGTGTACGGTCCTACGAGCAGTACTTC.

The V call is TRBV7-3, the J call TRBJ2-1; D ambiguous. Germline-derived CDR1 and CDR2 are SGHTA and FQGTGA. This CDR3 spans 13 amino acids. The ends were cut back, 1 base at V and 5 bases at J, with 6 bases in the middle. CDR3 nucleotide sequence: TGTGCCAGCAGCTTAATGGTCGACAATGAGCAGTTCTTC. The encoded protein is CASSLMVDNEQFF.

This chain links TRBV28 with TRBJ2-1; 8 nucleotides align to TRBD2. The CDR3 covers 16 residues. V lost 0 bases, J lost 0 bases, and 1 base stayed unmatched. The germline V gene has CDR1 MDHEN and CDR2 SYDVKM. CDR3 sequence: CASSLWGTSSYNEQFF. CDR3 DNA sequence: TGTGCCAGCAGTTTATGGGGGACTAGCTCCTACAATGAGCAGTTCTTC.

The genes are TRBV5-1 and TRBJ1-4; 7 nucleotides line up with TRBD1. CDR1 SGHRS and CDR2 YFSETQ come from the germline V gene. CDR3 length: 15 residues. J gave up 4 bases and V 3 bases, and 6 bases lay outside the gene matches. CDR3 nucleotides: TGCGCCAGCAGCTCGACCACAGGGGTTAATGAAAAACTGTTTTTT. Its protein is CASSSTTGVNEKLFF.